Presented here are 17 T cell receptor beta chains from one specimen sequenced in a study of CD4+ T cells in melanoma. The method was immunoSEQ multiplex PCR; TCRdb's version includes in-frame clones alone and lacks a portion of them. The data contain more than 110,000 clones, approximately 91% of them singletons. These receptors originate from a human donor with melanoma.

This rearrangement joins TRBV30 to TRBJ1-1, with 8 bases that match TRBD1. The V segment lost 3 bases and the J segment 4 bases; nucleotides outside the gene matches: 7. Germline V gene lookup returns CDR1 GTSNPN and CDR2 SVGIG (reference sequence). The CDR3 has 14 residues. The CDR3 loop reads CAWRPRTGGTEAFF. CDR3 coding DNA: TGTGCCTGGAGGCCCCGAACAGGGGGCACTGAAGCTTTCTTT.

This clone was detected once. The gene calls are TRBV5-8 and TRBJ2-1; the D gene is possibly TRBD2 (6 bases). Trimming took off 6 bases at V and 0 bases at J, with 13 bases between the two ends. Germline loops: CDR1 SGHTS, CDR2 YDEGEE. The CDR3 extends over 15 amino acids. The DNA for the CDR3 is TGTGCCAGCACCGGAGGGAGCGGCTCCTACAATGAGCAGTTCTTC. Residues: CASTGGSGSYNEQFF.

The CDR3 DNA follows: TGTGCCATCAGTGAGGCTACTGAAGCTTTCTTT. This translates into CAISEATEAFF. The rearrangement joins TRBV10-3 to TRBJ1-1; no reliable D call. Looked up from germline, CDR1 is ENHRY and CDR2 is SYGVKD. Trimming pared 2 bases from V and 5 bases from J, leaving 3 bases between. The CDR3 covers 11 residues.

V gene TRBV5-1 combines with J gene TRBJ2-3, with 10 bases that match TRBD2. This CDR3 is 15 amino acids long. The trim removed 2 bases at V and 1 base at J, leaving 1 base unmatched. In germline, CDR1 is SGHRS, CDR2 YFSETQ. The CDR3 loop is CASSFLAGGTDTQYF. The CDR3 DNA follows: TGCGCCAGCAGCTTTCTAGCGGGGGGCACAGATACGCAGTATTTT. Looking up the rest from reference TRBV5-1 and TRBJ2-3 gives the full variable domain: KAGVTQTPRYLIKTRGQQVTLSCSPISGHRSVSWYQQTPGQGLQFLFEYFSETQRNKGNFPGRFSGRQFSNSRSEMNVSTLELGDSALYLCASSFLAGGTDTQYFGPGTRLTVL.

V is TRBV7-3 and J is TRBJ2-2; TRBD2 matches 7 bases. This CDR3 is 16 amino acids long. Trimming took 5 bases from V and 1 from J; bases not matched to a gene: 7. Germline-derived CDR1 and CDR2 are SGHTA and FQGTGA. The CDR3 loop reads CASSLQASGNTGELFF. The CDR3 DNA reads TGTGCCAGCAGCCTACAGGCTAGCGGGAACACCGGGGAGCTGTTTTTT.

This chain connects TRBV5-1 to TRBJ1-2; D possibly corresponds to TRBD1 (6 bases). The CDR3 is made up of 15 amino acids. V was trimmed by 0 bases and J by 3 bases, leaving 12 bases between them. CDR1 SGHRS and CDR2 YFSETQ come from the germline V gene. This CDR3 reads CASSLGTGTDYGYTF. CDR3 in DNA: TGCGCCAGCAGCTTGGGAACAGGGACGGACTATGGCTACACCTTC.

This rearrangement joins TRBV18 to TRBJ1-6; D unclear. In germline, CDR1 is KGHSH, CDR2 LQKENI. With 4 bases removed from V and 8 bases from J, the gap between germline ends came to 9 bases. This CDR3 comprises 13 residues. DNA for the CDR3: TGTGCCAGCTCACTAAACAAGGATTCACCCCTCCACTTT. Protein sequence: CASSLNKDSPLHF.

V gene TRBV4-1 combines with J gene TRBJ1-2, with TRBD1 as a possible D gene (5 bases). The CDR3 consists of 14 residues. V lost 1 base and J lost 7, with 13 bases in between. Per germline, CDR1 MGHRA and CDR2 YSYEKL. The DNA for the CDR3 is TGCGCCAGCAGCCAAGGGGGCGTATGGTCTGGCTACACCTTC. Translation gives CASSQGGVWSGYTF.

This clone was counted between two and nine times. The rearrangement links TRBV4-1 to TRBJ1-4; 7 bases map to TRBD1. V was pared by 1 base and J by 1 base, with 6 bases of the junction left unmatched. The germline gives CDR1 MGHRA, CDR2 YSYEKL. The CDR3 contains 17 residues. CDR3 in amino acids: CASSQGGGGQTNEKLFF. The DNA for the CDR3 is TGCGCCAGCAGCCAAGGTGGAGGGGGCCAAACTAATGAAAAACTGTTTTTT.

DNA for the CDR3: TGTGCCAGTAAACACTCAACAGGGATCAATCAGCCCCAGCATTTT. Encoded protein: CASKHSTGINQPQHF. The chain combines TRBV19 with TRBJ1-5; TRBD1 might be the D (6 bases). The V end was cut by 7 bases, the J end by 3 bases, with 16 bases between. The CDR3 sequence is 15 residues long. Germline CDR1 LNHDA, CDR2 SQIVND (reference sequence).

The chain combines TRBV6-4 with TRBJ2-1, with TRBD2 matching over 14 bases. The CDR3 is 17 residues long. V trimming: 6 bases; J trimming: 5 bases; junction bases outside the gene matches: 9. Germline V CDR1 and CDR2: MRHNA, SNTAGT. The CDR3 nucleotides are TGTGCCAGCAGCCGAAAGGGGGGACTAGCGGGGGACAATGAGCAGTTCTTC. Encoded protein: CASSRKGGLAGDNEQFF.

The rearrangement links TRBV7-8 to TRBJ1-5; perhaps TRBD1 as D (6 bases). Germline CDR1 and CDR2: SGHVS and FQNEAQ. V lost 5 bases and J 0 bases, leaving 8 bases between the germline ends. The CDR3 spans 14 residues. The CDR3 is CASSRTVSNQPQHF. CDR3 DNA: TGTGCCAGCAGCCGGACAGTTAGCAATCAGCCCCAGCATTTT.

This sequence joins TRBV7-3 and TRBJ2-7, with TRBD2 matching over 8 bases. The CDR3 totals 15 residues. Germline V CDR1 and CDR2: SGHTA, FQGTGA. The V segment lost 5 bases and the J segment 3 bases; nucleotides outside the gene matches: 9. The CDR3 bases are TGTGCCAGCAGCCGAGCTAGCGGGCCTTACTACGAGCAGTACTTC. As protein: CASSRASGPYYEQYF.

The J gene is TRBJ1-5, the V gene TRBV5-5; D not resolved. Trimming left V 2 bases short and J 3 bases short, with 15 bases between. There are 16 residues in the CDR3. From germline, CDR1 is SGHKS and CDR2 YYEKEE (reference sequence). CDR3 sequence: CASSFSITDPNQPQHF. The CDR3 DNA reads TGTGCCAGCAGCTTCTCTATCACAGATCCCAATCAGCCCCAGCATTTT.

The chain combines TRBV6-1 with TRBJ2-4; the D gene is possibly TRBD1 (6 bases). Germline V gene data show CDR1 as MNHNS and CDR2 as SASEGT. The CDR3 sequence is 15 residues long. With 1 base removed from V and 2 bases from J, the gap between germline ends came to 9 bases. The CDR3 loop reads CASSEGGGSKNIQYF. Written as DNA, the CDR3 is TGTGCCAGCAGTGAAGGAGGGGGTTCCAAAAACATTCAGTACTTC.

The CDR3 region has the DNA TGTGCCAGCTATCAGGGGAACACCGGGGAGCTGTTTTTT. This gives the protein CASYQGNTGELFF. The V call is TRBV6-1, the J call TRBJ2-2; D is possibly TRBD1 (5 bases). The CDR3 runs to 13 residues. The V and J ends lost 8 bases and 1 base respectively, with 8 bases between them. In germline, CDR1 is MNHNS, CDR2 SASEGT.

This sequence joins TRBV29-1 and TRBJ1-4, with D possibly TRBD1 on 6 matching bases. Trimming stripped 4 bases from V and 5 bases from J, with 20 bases between. Germline CDR1 SQVTM, CDR2 ANQGSEA. CDR3 size: 16 residues. CDR3 nucleotide sequence: TGCAGCGTTGCCCCTTCATTGGACAGCGGGAATGAAAAACTGTTTTTT. Its translation: CSVAPSLDSGNEKLFF.